The following is a T cell receptor beta chain sequence with its context. These data originate in a study of blood T cell repertoires in COVID-19. As for the study in general: Samples came from the United States, Italy and Spain, spanning acute and convalescent COVID-19.

Methods used by the authors: Amplified reference gene primers provided the basis for estimating nucleated cell counts. Produced via immunoSEQ multiplex PCR; TCRdb's table is partial and in-frame only. D and trimming were read from the DNA, whereas the V and J calls and clone size are those reported in that table. The data show roughly 90,000 clones, about 77% seen once. Germline CDR1 and CDR2: MDHEN and SYDVKM. J gave up 5 bases and V 5 bases, and 13 bases lay outside the gene matches. The CDR3 is 16 amino acids. The chain uses TRBV28 and TRBJ1-1; 8 nucleotides match TRBD1. Material for sequencing was peripheral blood. The clonotype comes from a human donor in a cohort sampled during active COVID-19. The CDR3 DNA reads TGTGCCAGCAGTCCCCGCAGGGGGCGACTAGGTACTGAAGCTTTCTTT. This encodes CASSPRRGRLGTEAFF.